The 3 T cell receptor beta chains below all came from one sample that was sequenced in a study of OX40 agonist ivuxolimab in advanced cancers. The method was immunoSEQ multiplex PCR; TCRdb's version includes in-frame clones alone and lacks a portion of them. This table holds 45,000 to 60,000 clones, approximately 81% found once. This material consisted of CD4+ or CD8+ T cells sorted from blood, taken in a trial of the OX40 agonist ivuxolimab. These receptors were collected from an adult with an advanced solid tumor such as melanoma, head and neck, liver or kidney cancer.

There are a few counts of this clone. The V and J genes are TRBV19 and TRBJ2-1; tentatively, D is TRBD2 (6 bases). CDR1 is LNHDA and CDR2 is SQIVND in the germline V gene (reference sequence). Trimming left V 2 bases short and J 3 bases short, with 17 bases between. The CDR3 length is 17 residues. As DNA, the CDR3 is TGTGCCAGTAGTATAACTTCCCGGGACTTCCACTACAATGAGCAGTTCTTC. Its translation is CASSITSRDFHYNEQFF.

By share, this clone ranks as medium-sized (0.01 to 0.1%). This sample also contains other DNA sequences that code for the same CDR3. The chain carries TRBV7-9 and TRBJ1-5, with D possibly matching TRBD1 (6 bases). The CDR3 totals 14 residues. Looked up from germline, CDR1 is SEHNR and CDR2 is FQNEAQ (reference sequence). V shed 2 bases and J shed 2 bases, with 7 bases lying between them. The CDR3 sequence is CASSLSGGNQPQHF. The CDR3 DNA sequence: TGTGCCAGCAGCTTATCAGGGGGCAATCAGCCCCAGCATTTT. The variable domain in full, completed from reference TRBV7-9 and TRBJ1-5, reads DTGVSQNPRHKITKRGQNVTFRCDPISEHNRLYWYRQTLGQGPEFLTYFQNEAQLEKSRLLSDRFSAERPKGSFSTLEIQRTEQGDSAMYLCASSLSGGNQPQHFGDGTRLSIL.

V is TRBV27 and J is TRBJ2-2, with TRBD2 as a possible D gene (5 bases). Deletions cut 7 bases from V and 4 bases from J, with 13 bases between. CDR3 length: 14 amino acids. Per the germline V gene, CDR1 is MNHEY and CDR2 is SMNVEV (reference sequence). Here the CDR3 reads CASTRGYGTGELFF. The CDR3 DNA is TGTGCCAGCACCCGAGGGTACGGCACCGGGGAGCTGTTTTTT.